One and the same sample provided the 20 T cell receptor beta chains below, sequenced in a study of naive and memory T cell subsets. Two oligonucleotides, mixed equimolar, formed the beta constant-region primer covering TRBC1 and TRBC2. TCRdb processed the UMI-ligation and nested PCR reads anew with MiXCR; each CDR3 protein has one entry. The table records some 83,000 distinct CDR3 sequences, 10% to 15% of them present only once. The sequencing sample was made of central memory CD4+ T cells from blood. The receptors shown here come from a human donor in good health.

This clonotype was counted only a few times. The chain recombines TRBV20-1 with TRBJ2-5; 9 bases are a match to TRBD1. V dropped 5 bases and J dropped 12; count of bases not matched to a gene: 16. The CDR3 is 14 amino acids. Germline-derived CDR1 and CDR2 are DFQATT and SNEGSKA (reference sequence). Here the CDR3 DNA reads TGCAGTGCTCGGGACGACCCGGGACAGGGAGCAGAGTACTTC. Translated: CSARDDPGQGAEYF.

The chain uses TRBV19 and TRBJ1-2, with a possible D match to TRBD1 (5 bases). The V end was cut by 6 bases, the J end by 4 bases, with 12 bases between. The CDR3 covers 13 residues. Germline V gives CDR1 LNHDA, CDR2 SQIVND (reference sequence). The CDR3 region is CASSLDSRYGYTF. The CDR3 DNA reads TGTGCCAGTAGCCTAGACAGCCGCTATGGCTACACCTTC.

This clonotype was counted a few times. The V call is TRBV28, the J call TRBJ2-7; possible D gene TRBD1, 5 bases. Looked up from germline, CDR1 is MDHEN and CDR2 is SYDVKM. The CDR3 is 15 residues long. With 5 bases removed from V and 2 bases from J, the gap between germline ends came to 16 bases. The CDR3 sequence: CASSLEPQAAYEQYF. Here the CDR3 DNA reads TGTGCCAGCAGTCTGGAGCCACAGGCCGCCTACGAGCAGTACTTC.

This clonotype showed up just a few times. V usage is TRBV7-7 and J usage is TRBJ2-1, with 7 bases identical to TRBD2. Germline V gene lookup returns CDR1 SSHAT and CDR2 FNYEAQ (reference sequence). CDR3 size: 15 residues. V shed 1 base, J shed 4 bases, and the junction held 4 bases outside the gene matches. This CDR3 reads CASSLGGSGYNEQFF. The CDR3 coding sequence is TGTGCCAGCAGCTTAGGCGGGAGCGGATACAATGAGCAGTTCTTC.

This clonotype was counted only a few times. V is TRBV28 and J is TRBJ1-3, with D tentatively TRBD1 (5 bases). Trimming removed 5 bases at V and 4 bases at J, with 18 bases between. Germline V CDR1 and CDR2: MDHEN, SYDVKM. The CDR3 is 16 amino acids. The CDR3: CASSPGTFAPGNTIYF. In DNA, the CDR3 is TGTGCCAGCAGTCCAGGGACTTTTGCGCCAGGAAACACCATATATTTT. Combining the CDR3 with reference TRBV28 and TRBJ1-3 gives the whole variable domain DVKVTQSSRYLVKRTGEKVFLECVQDMDHENMFWYRQDPGLGLRLIYFSYDVKMKEKGDIPEGYSVSREKKERFSLILESASTNQTSMYLCASSPGTFAPGNTIYFGEGSWLTVV.

The J gene is TRBJ2-1, the V gene TRBV7-9, with 9 bases aligning to TRBD2. Per germline, CDR1 SEHNR and CDR2 FQNEAQ (reference sequence). The CDR3 runs 14 residues. Losses at the gene ends were 1 base for V and 7 bases for J; bases not matched to a gene: 2. CDR3 protein: CASSLERGVNEQFF. The DNA for the CDR3 is TGTGCCAGCAGCTTAGAGCGGGGGGTTAATGAGCAGTTCTTC.

This clonotype was counted at least ten times. The genes are TRBV5-1 and TRBJ1-5; D gene ambiguous. Trimming removed 0 bases from V and 5 bases from J, with 9 bases in between. CDR3 size: 14 residues. CDR1 is SGHRS, CDR2 YFSETQ, per germline. The CDR3 nucleotides read TGCGCCAGCAGCTTGGGGCAGGTAGATCAGCCCCAGCATTTT. This codes for CASSLGQVDQPQHF.

This clonotype occurred a few times. J is TRBJ2-7 and V is TRBV28; D possibly matches TRBD1 or TRBD2 (5 bases each). CDR3 length: 17 amino acids. Germline V CDR1 and CDR2: MDHEN, SYDVKM. V was shortened by 6 bases and J by 5 bases, with 26 bases between the two germline ends. DNA of the CDR3: TGTGCCAGCAGATCCTTTTTGTATCGGGGACGGGGAGACGAGCAGTACTTC. It specifies CASRSFLYRGRGDEQYF.

This clonotype showed up just a few times. J is TRBJ2-7 and V is TRBV10-3, with TRBD1 as a possible D gene (5 bases). Germline CDR1 is ENHRY and CDR2 is SYGVKD. The V gene lost 3 bases and the J gene lost 1 base, with 10 bases spanning the gap. CDR3 size: 14 residues. As DNA, the CDR3 is TGTGCCATCAGTGATAGGGGTAGGTCCTACGAGCAGTACTTC. This translates into CAISDRGRSYEQYF.

There are a few counts of this clonotype. The chain combines TRBV18 with TRBJ2-2, with D maybe TRBD1 (6 bases). Trimming took off 1 base at V and 1 base at J, with 13 bases between the two ends. Germline V lookup: CDR1 KGHSH, CDR2 LQKENI. The CDR3 runs 17 residues. The CDR3 reads CASSPLVVQGNTGELFF. As DNA, the CDR3 is TGTGCCAGCTCACCACTGGTCGTACAGGGGAACACCGGGGAGCTGTTTTTT.

This clonotype has a handful of counts. The rearrangement links TRBV4-1 to TRBJ2-1, with TRBD2 identical over 10 bases. Germline CDR1 MGHRA, CDR2 YSYEKL. The V segment lost 2 bases and the J segment 4 bases; nucleotides outside the gene matches: 8. The CDR3 consists of 17 residues. The CDR3 DNA is TGCGCCAGCAGCCAAACCCCAGCGGGAGGGAGATACAATGAGCAGTTCTTC. As protein: CASSQTPAGGRYNEQFF.

This CDR3 is CASSQEGREGEQYF. CDR3 DNA sequence: TGTGCCAGCAGCCAAGAAGGCAGGGAGGGCGAGCAGTACTTC. The J gene is TRBJ2-7, the V gene TRBV4-2; 7 bases fit TRBD2. The CDR3 has 14 amino acids. V was clipped by 0 bases and J by 6 bases; unmatched bases: 5. Germline lookup yields CDR1 LGHNA and CDR2 YNFKEQ.

The sample holds a few counts of this clonotype. The J gene is TRBJ2-7, the V gene TRBV6-2 or TRBV6-3; no reliable D call. Per the germline V gene, CDR1 is MNHEY and CDR2 is SVGEGT. This CDR3 is built from 13 residues. V lost 2 bases, J lost 2 bases, and 7 bases lay in between. The DNA for the CDR3 is TGTGCCAGCAGTTACAGGGTTCCCTACGAGCAGTACTTC. Its translation is CASSYRVPYEQYF.

This clonotype was seen only a few times. This rearrangement joins TRBV6-1 to TRBJ1-5; tentative D call: TRBD1 (6 bases). This CDR3 contains 15 residues. Germline V CDR1 and CDR2: MNHNS, SASEGT. Trimming pared 6 bases from V and 0 bases from J, leaving 12 bases between. The CDR3 nucleotides read TGTGCCAGCAGACCAACAGGGTTTAGCAATCAGCCCCAGCATTTT. Translation gives CASRPTGFSNQPQHF.

This clonotype was found a few times. The chain links TRBV20-1 to TRBJ2-3; unclear D gene. V was shortened by 5 bases and J by 0 bases, with 15 bases between the two germline ends. The CDR3 has 15 residues. Germline V gives CDR1 DFQATT, CDR2 SNEGSKA (reference sequence). The chain's CDR3 is CSASRLGSSTDTQYF. Written as DNA, the CDR3 is TGCAGTGCTTCTCGCTTGGGTTCTAGCACAGATACGCAGTATTTT.

This clonotype appeared a few times. V usage is TRBV7-2 and J usage is TRBJ2-3; 9 nucleotides agree with TRBD1. In germline, CDR1 is SGHTA, CDR2 FQGNSA. The CDR3 is 15 amino acids. Germline trimming cut 5 bases from V and 0 bases from J; bases unmatched to any gene: 3. CDR3 bases: TGTGCCAGCAGCGTGACAGGGGGTAGCACAGATACGCAGTATTTT. Its protein is CASSVTGGSTDTQYF.

The rearrangement links TRBV10-3 to TRBJ2-1; D possibly corresponds to TRBD1 (6 bases). Trimming took 5 bases from V and 3 from J, leaving 11 bases between them. This CDR3 is 14 amino acids long. Germline V CDR1 and CDR2: ENHRY, SYGVKD. As DNA, the CDR3 is TGTGCCATCAGTTTTCAGGGGAACTACAATGAGCAGTTCTTC. Translated, it gives CAISFQGNYNEQFF.

The V gene is TRBV5-4, the J gene TRBJ2-6; tentative D call: TRBD2 (5 bases). The CDR3 contains 17 residues. Deletions cut 1 base from V and 3 bases from J, with 14 bases between. Germline V gene data show CDR1 as SGHNT and CDR2 as YYREEE (reference sequence). DNA for the CDR3: TGTGCCAGCAGCTTGAACGCGAAAGGAGGTGGGGCCAACGTCCTGACTTTC. The encoded protein is CASSLNAKGGGANVLTF.

This clonotype was counted a few times. CDR3 DNA sequence: TGTGCCATCAGTCAGTTAGGGTTTTCACCCCTCCACTTT. It yields the protein CAISQLGFSPLHF. The chain couples TRBV10-3 to TRBJ1-6, with D hard to call. CDR1 is ENHRY, CDR2 SYGVKD, per germline. Trimming cost V 5 bases and J 9 bases, with 11 bases left between them. The CDR3 consists of 13 residues.

The rearrangement joins TRBV6-1 to TRBJ2-1, with 12 bases identical to TRBD2. This CDR3 contains 14 residues. V shed 4 bases, J shed 7 bases, and the junction held 2 bases outside the gene matches. Germline loops: CDR1 MNHNS, CDR2 SASEGT. CDR3 in amino acids: CASSATSGRNEQFF. In DNA form, the CDR3 reads TGTGCCAGCAGTGCAACTAGCGGGAGGAATGAGCAGTTCTTC.